One sample yielded the 23 T cell receptor beta chains listed below, sequenced in a study of blood T cell repertoires in COVID-19. Sequencing was performed with immunoSEQ multiplex PCR; in TCRdb, only in-frame clones are kept and a portion is missing. Among approximately 10,000 clones listed, roughly 77% were seen once. Sequenced: peripheral blood. These receptor sequences come from a man between 60 and 70 years old with active COVID-19.

The table lists this clone with a few counts. The chain combines TRBV13 with TRBJ1-2; 8 bases match TRBD1. Trimming at V came to 5 bases and at J to 8 bases, leaving 19 bases not matched to a gene. Per germline, CDR1 PRHDT and CDR2 FYEKMQ (reference sequence). The CDR3 runs to 17 residues. CDR3 region: CASSLRQGRFSSGGYTF. The CDR3 bases are TGTGCCAGCAGCCTGAGACAGGGGAGGTTTAGTAGCGGCGGCTACACCTTC.

The V call is TRBV19, the J call TRBJ2-2, with 12 bases that match TRBD1. The CDR3 has 17 amino acids. Per germline, CDR1 LNHDA and CDR2 SQIVND (reference sequence). The junction had 7 bases not matched to a gene; V was cut back by 4 bases and J by 4 bases. Here the CDR3 DNA reads TGTGCCAGTAGTAACCGGGACAGGGGGCGCGGCACCGGGGAGCTGTTTTTT. Its translation: CASSNRDRGRGTGELFF.

The chain combines TRBV7-3 with TRBJ2-1; D may be TRBD1 (6 bases). CDR1 is SGHTA, CDR2 FQGTGA, per germline. The CDR3 has 13 amino acids. V lost 2 bases and J 5 bases, leaving 7 bases between the germline ends. The CDR3 DNA reads as TGTGCCAGCAGCTTACGGGACAACAATGAGCAGTTCTTC. This gives the protein CASSLRDNNEQFF.

The gene calls are TRBV11-3 and TRBJ2-7, with a tentative D call TRBD2 (6 bases). Between the trimmed V and J ends, which lost 0 bases and 3 bases, there was a span of 15 bases. Germline V CDR1 and CDR2: SGHNT, YENEEA. This CDR3 is built from 16 residues. DNA of the CDR3: TGTGCCAGCAGCTTAGACGGGAGTGGGCCCCTCTACGAGCAGTACTTC. It is translated as CASSLDGSGPLYEQYF.

The chain employs TRBV10-3 and TRBJ2-2, with a tentative D call TRBD2 (6 bases). The CDR3 consists of 16 residues. Deletions cut 0 bases from V and 0 bases from J, with 8 bases between. Germline V gene sequence: CDR1 ENHRY, CDR2 SYGVKD. Here the CDR3 DNA reads TGTGCCATCAGTGAGTCGCGGGGCTCGAACACCGGGGAGCTGTTTTTT. Translated, it gives CAISESRGSNTGELFF.

The J gene is TRBJ2-2, the V gene TRBV20-1; TRBD2 is a possible D gene (6 bases). Trimming took off 3 bases at V and 2 bases at J, with 7 bases between the two ends. This CDR3 spans 13 amino acids. Per the germline V gene, CDR1 is DFQATT and CDR2 is SNEGSKA (reference sequence). The DNA for the CDR3 is TGCAGTGCTAGTAGCGGAAACACCGGGGAGCTGTTTTTT. This translates into CSASSGNTGELFF.

With regard to this clone: The junction differs from germline at one of its ends, possibly a read error. The rearrangement joins TRBV7-9 to TRBJ2-5; D is perhaps TRBD1 or TRBD2 (5 bases each). Germline V gives CDR1 SEHNR, CDR2 FQNEAQ (reference sequence). This CDR3 comprises 14 residues. CDR3 in DNA: TGTGCCAGCAGCCTAGCTAGGGGTCTGGAGACCCAGTACTTC. This codes for CASSLARGLETQYF.

The V gene is TRBV6-2 or TRBV6-3, the J gene TRBJ2-7; a possible D gene is TRBD2 (6 bases). The germline gives CDR1 MNHEY, CDR2 SVGEGT. V was pared by 6 bases and J by 3 bases, with 12 bases between. This CDR3 comprises 13 residues. The CDR3 DNA reads TGTGCCAGCAGCGTACAGGAGGGCTACGAGCAGTACTTC. The encoded protein is CASSVQEGYEQYF.

This clone occurred once. V is TRBV28 and J is TRBJ1-1; 9 bases are a match to TRBD1. The CDR3 length is 19 residues. V lost 5 bases, J lost 4 bases, and 20 bases stayed unmatched. Germline V gene sequence: CDR1 MDHEN, CDR2 SYDVKM. The CDR3 sequence: CASSLLPGTGKALTTEAFF. CDR3 nucleotides: TGTGCCAGCAGTCTGCTACCAGGGACAGGGAAAGCATTAACCACTGAAGCTTTCTTT.

The chain couples TRBV3-1 (or the pseudogene TRBV3-2) to TRBJ2-1; the match to TRBD2 covers 7 bases. Trimming took 6 bases from V and 5 from J; bases not matched to a gene: 1. CDR1 and CDR2 from the germline V gene are LGHDT and YNNKEL (reference sequence). This CDR3 is 12 amino acids long. CDR3 residues: CASRRGDNEQFF. Written as DNA, the CDR3 is TGTGCCAGCAGACGGGGGGACAATGAGCAGTTCTTC.

V and J are TRBV19 and TRBJ1-2; D may be TRBD1 (6 bases). This CDR3 contains 13 residues. Trimming stripped 7 bases from V and 6 bases from J, with 15 bases between. Germline-derived CDR1 and CDR2 are LNHDA and SQIVND (reference sequence). The CDR3 protein is CASNDRRWDGYTF. The DNA of the CDR3 is TGTGCCAGTAATGACAGGAGATGGGATGGCTACACCTTC.

This rearrangement joins TRBV11-3 to TRBJ2-2; tentatively, D is TRBD2 (5 bases). This CDR3 has 16 residues. V was cut by 5 bases and J by 2 bases, with 15 bases left in between. Germline V lookup: CDR1 SGHNT, CDR2 YENEEA. The CDR3 DNA sequence: TGTGCCAGCAGCCCCCGGGGTAGCTTCAACACCGGGGAGCTGTTTTTT. Its translation: CASSPRGSFNTGELFF. The complete variable domain, with remaining parts taken from reference TRBV11-3 and TRBJ2-2, reads EAGVVQSPRYKIIEKKQPVAFWCNPISGHNTLYWYLQNLGQGPELLIRYENEEAVDDSQLPKDRFSAERLKGVDSTLKIQPAELGDSAVYLCASSPRGSFNTGELFFGEGSRLTVL.

As to this clone: Other DNA sequences in this specimen translate into the identical CDR3. This rearrangement joins TRBV28 to TRBJ1-6; 7 bases fit TRBD1. This CDR3 comprises 14 residues. J was trimmed by 14 bases and V by 7 bases; bases with no gene match: 14. Germline V gene sequence: CDR1 MDHEN, CDR2 SYDVKM. The CDR3 DNA follows: TGTGCCAGCACCTTTGACAGGGTGCTTTCGACCCTCCACTTT. Translation: CASTFDRVLSTLHF.

V usage is TRBV5-1 and J usage is TRBJ2-7; TRBD1 agrees at 8 bases. Germline trimming cut 4 bases from V and 6 bases from J; bases unmatched to any gene: 9. This CDR3 region has 14 residues. Germline CDR1 reads SGHRS; CDR2 reads YFSETQ. The CDR3 nucleotides are TGCGCCAGCAGCGCGACAGGGGCGAGTGTCGAGCAGTACTTC. Translation: CASSATGASVEQYF. Together with reference TRBV5-1 and TRBJ2-7, the CDR3 gives the full variable domain: KAGVTQTPRYLIKTRGQQVTLSCSPISGHRSVSWYQQTPGQGLQFLFEYFSETQRNKGNFPGRFSGRQFSNSRSEMNVSTLELGDSALYLCASSATGASVEQYFGPGTRLTVT.

DNA for the CDR3: TGTGCCAGCAGCCGAACAGGGCTCGTCAATGAGCAGTTCTTC. Translation: CASSRTGLVNEQFF. The V gene is TRBV5-6, the J gene TRBJ2-1; TRBD1 is a possible D gene (6 bases). Germline V gene data show CDR1 as SGHDT and CDR2 as YYEEEE. Trimming pared 4 bases from V and 6 bases from J, leaving 14 bases between. The CDR3 length is 14 residues.

This chain joins TRBV16 and TRBJ2-3; the match to TRBD1 covers 8 bases. Germline assignment: CDR1 KGHSY and CDR2 FQNENV. This CDR3 spans 15 amino acids. V gave up 2 bases and J gave up 6 bases; unmatched junction bases: 7. The chain's CDR3 is CASSQPGQAEDTQYF. In nucleotides, the CDR3 is TGTGCCAGCAGCCAACCGGGACAGGCCGAGGATACGCAGTATTTT.

In DNA, the CDR3 is TGTGCCACCAGTGACGGGTATGGCTACACCTTC. Translated: CATSDGYGYTF. The rearrangement joins TRBV24-1 to TRBJ1-2; D remains ambiguous. CDR1 and CDR2 (germline): KGHDR, SFDVKD. V dropped 4 bases and J dropped 5 bases, with 4 bases sitting between them. CDR3 length: 11 residues.

The chain has TRBV18 and TRBJ2-7, with 7 positions matching TRBD1. CDR1 is KGHSH, CDR2 LQKENI, per germline. The ends lost 4 bases at V and 3 bases at J; junction bases unmatched: 3. The CDR3 has 13 amino acids. For the CDR3, the DNA is TGTGCCAGCTCACAGGGGGCGATCTACGAGCAGTACTTC. Translation gives CASSQGAIYEQYF.

The sample holds one count of this clone. The chain employs TRBV28 and TRBJ2-7, with D perhaps TRBD1 (6 bases). Germline V CDR1 and CDR2: MDHEN, SYDVKM. V shed 7 bases and J shed 2 bases, with 21 bases lying between them. The CDR3 length is 16 residues. The CDR3 loop is CASKPGQLVGTYEQYF. The CDR3 DNA is TGTGCCAGCAAGCCCGGACAGTTGGTTGGGACCTACGAGCAGTACTTC.

The rearrangement joins TRBV7-9 to TRBJ2-1; D remains unclear. CDR3 length: 12 amino acids. V gave up 3 bases and J gave up 6 bases, with 6 bases separating them. Germline values: CDR1 SEHNR, CDR2 FQNEAQ (reference sequence). The CDR3 here is CASSFYGNEQFF. The CDR3, as DNA: TGTGCCAGCAGCTTTTACGGCAATGAGCAGTTCTTC.

This clone was recorded once. The chain recombines TRBV5-6 with TRBJ2-5, with TRBD1 as a possible D gene (6 bases). The CDR3 has 16 amino acids. The V end was cut by 4 bases, the J end by 1 base, with 17 bases between. The germline gives CDR1 SGHDT, CDR2 YYEEEE. As DNA, the CDR3 is TGTGCCAGCAGCCTGGTGGGGGCAGGATTCCAAGAGACCCAGTACTTC. Translating it yields CASSLVGAGFQETQYF.

This clone was observed once. The chain has TRBV2 and TRBJ2-1; 10 nucleotides agree with TRBD1. The CDR3 is made up of 16 amino acids. V gave up 6 bases and J gave up 1 base; unmatched junction bases: 6. The germline CDR1 and CDR2 sequences are SNHLY and FYNNEI. The CDR3 nucleotides are TGTGCCAGCAGCGCAGACAGGGGGCAATCCTACAATGAGCAGTTCTTC. Protein product: CASSADRGQSYNEQFF.

This clone was recorded a few times. The chain combines TRBV19 with TRBJ1-2; D is perhaps TRBD1 (5 bases). This CDR3 has 16 residues. V gave up 1 base and J gave up 1 base, with 13 bases separating them. Germline V gene lookup returns CDR1 LNHDA and CDR2 SQIVND (reference sequence). CDR3 nucleotide sequence: TGTGCCAGTAGTATAGGAGGAGGGGCCCATAACTATGGCTACACCTTC. Protein product: CASSIGGGAHNYGYTF.